This TCR beta chain was identified in a study of OX40 agonist ivuxolimab in advanced cancers. Notes on the research overall: Ivuxolimab was an agonistic, fully human IgG2 monoclonal antibody directed against OX40 (CD134), a costimulatory receptor. Intravenous ivuxolimab was administered to patients every 2 weeks at six dose levels: 0.01, 0.1, 0.3, 1.5, 3 and 10 mg/kg. Patients were allowed to have had prior anti-PD-1, anti-PD-L1 or anti-CTLA-4 therapy, and 40% to 45% of the dose-escalation patients had been treated with checkpoint inhibitors. Among the roughly 52 dose-escalation patients, around 20 had hepatocellular carcinoma, 15 or so melanoma, 9 renal cell carcinoma and 9 head and neck cancer. Peripheral TCRbeta sequencing aimed to test whether ivuxolimab altered TCR sequence diversity and caused clonal T-cell expansion. The paper reports the monotherapy dose-escalation portion (N of about 50 patients) of the phase I ivuxolimab trial. In the dose-escalation cohort, roughly 80% of patients were male, and the mean age was roughly 60 years, with a range of roughly 20 to 85. Partial responses were achieved by three dose-escalation patients, of whom one had hepatocellular carcinoma and two had cutaneous melanoma.

With respect to this clone: The clone's antigen remains unknown. Per-nucleotide qualities are absent, and no much larger clonotype sits a single base away. The same CDR3 arises from other DNA sequences in this sample as well.

Overall results and qualifications from the work: Clonal expansion of both CD4+ and CD8+ blood T cells was observed from baseline to week 6 at doses 0.1 to 3.0 mg/kg. Low levels of normalized T-cell clonal expansion were also seen in some patients who did not respond. In the 0.1-3.0 mg/kg groups, partial responders had among the lowest normalized peripheral clonal expansion, particularly in CD8+ T cells. The antigen specificity of the peripheral T cells that underwent clonal expansion was not determined. After ivuxolimab, expanded clones were on average more numerous among CD8+ T cells than among CD4+ T cells.

Genomic DNA was extracted from sorted cells for sequencing of the TCRbeta CDR3 region. The immunoSEQ Assay was used to sequence the TCRbeta CDR3 regions. This immuneACCESS table, as held by TCRdb, lists in-frame sequences with V and J called but not all clones. Of the missing ones, under half trace to an unresolved V gene in checked studies; the others have no known cause. The sample table lists some 44,000 clones, 80% of them with a count of one. The ten largest clones add up to just over 5% of the sample. Patients with a history of autoimmune disease or receiving systemic immunosuppression were excluded from the trial. Peripheral blood for TCR sequencing was collected from all dose cohorts at baseline, on cycle 4 day 1, and on cycle 7 day 1. The samples were taken from a phase I, first-in-human, multicenter, open-label dose-escalation trial of ivuxolimab. Adults with locally advanced or metastatic melanoma, renal cell carcinoma, hepatocellular carcinoma or head and neck squamous cell carcinoma were enrolled in the trial. Before TCR sequencing, CD4+ T cells and CD8+ T cells were sorted from peripheral blood as separate populations.

The CDR3 numbers 13 residues from cysteine through phenylalanine. This entry keeps only the CDR3 DNA: 39 bases, framed from base 1. Sequences KGHSH (CDR1) and LQKENI (CDR2) are obtained from the germline V gene. Trimming leaves V shorter by 3 bases and J shorter by 5 bases, with the junction holding 1 base beyond the gene matches. This TCR was sampled from an adult with an advanced solid tumor such as melanoma, head and neck, liver or kidney cancer. The sample in question was CD4+ or CD8+ T cells sorted from blood, obtained in a trial of the OX40 agonist ivuxolimab. The V gene is TRBV18 and the J gene is TRBJ1-1, with TRBD1 matching 9 junction bases. Here is the DNA: TGTGCCAGCTCACCCGACAGGGGGACTGAAGCTTTCTTT. Its translation is CASSPDRGTEAFF. Extended through the reference TRBV18 and TRBJ1-1 proteins, this CDR3 yields the full variable domain: NAGVMQNPRHLVRRRGQEARLRCSPMKGHSHVYWYRQLPEEGLKFMVYLQKENIIDESGMPKERFSAEFPKEGPSILRIQQVVRGDSAAYFCASSPDRGTEAFFGQGTRLTVV.